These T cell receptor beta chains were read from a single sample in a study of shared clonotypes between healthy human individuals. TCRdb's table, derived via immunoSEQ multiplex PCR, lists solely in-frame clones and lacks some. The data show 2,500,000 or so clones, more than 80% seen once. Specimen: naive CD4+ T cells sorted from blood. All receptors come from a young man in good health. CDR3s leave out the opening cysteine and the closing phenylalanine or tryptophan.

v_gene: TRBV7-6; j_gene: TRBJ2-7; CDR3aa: ASSSGQEDY
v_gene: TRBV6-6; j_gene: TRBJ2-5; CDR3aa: ASSDKRMGETQY
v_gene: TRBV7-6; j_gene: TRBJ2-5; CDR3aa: ASSLYGGEAQY
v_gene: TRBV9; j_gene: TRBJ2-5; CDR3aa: ASSVTGGRETQY
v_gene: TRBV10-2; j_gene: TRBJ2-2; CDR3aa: ASSESSVGELF
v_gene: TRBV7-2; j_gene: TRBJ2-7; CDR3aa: ASSLPTSGSYEQY
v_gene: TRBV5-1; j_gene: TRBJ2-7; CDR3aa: ASSLAPGTGTYEQY
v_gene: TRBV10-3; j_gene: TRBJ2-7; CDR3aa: AISDPTGISYEQY
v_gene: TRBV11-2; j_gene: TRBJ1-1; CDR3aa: ASSPVGHGTEAF
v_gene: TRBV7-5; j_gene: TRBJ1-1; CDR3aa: ASRRQGQGGTEAF
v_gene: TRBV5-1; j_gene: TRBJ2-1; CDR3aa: ASSLEGQAVDEQF
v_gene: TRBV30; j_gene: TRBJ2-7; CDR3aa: AWSVTGQITYEQY
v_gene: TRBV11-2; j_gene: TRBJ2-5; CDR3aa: ASSAVAGGSGGTQY
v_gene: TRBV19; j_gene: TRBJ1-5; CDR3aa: ASKGTGGQPQH
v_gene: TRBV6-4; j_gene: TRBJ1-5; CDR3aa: ASSATGGDQPQH
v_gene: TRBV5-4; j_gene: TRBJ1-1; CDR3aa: ASSPDRGRLTEAF
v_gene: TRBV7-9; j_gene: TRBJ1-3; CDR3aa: ASSLGGGPTAGNTIY
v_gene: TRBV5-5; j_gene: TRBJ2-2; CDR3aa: ASSPLAGLTGELF
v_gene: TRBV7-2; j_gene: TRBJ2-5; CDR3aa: ASSLAHLARETQY
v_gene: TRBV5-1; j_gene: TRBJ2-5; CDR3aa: ASSLLLGETQY
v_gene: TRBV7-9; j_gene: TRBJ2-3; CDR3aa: ASSLDLGSEPADTQY
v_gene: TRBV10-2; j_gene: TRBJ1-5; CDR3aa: ASSDGNQPQH
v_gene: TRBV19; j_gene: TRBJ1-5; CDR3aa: ASSIVSGGQPQH
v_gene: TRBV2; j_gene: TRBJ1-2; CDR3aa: ASSEWRQEGYGYT
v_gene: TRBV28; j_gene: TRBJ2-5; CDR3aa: ASSFQGLSGQY
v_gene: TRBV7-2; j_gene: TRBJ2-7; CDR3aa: ASSLVISGGEQY
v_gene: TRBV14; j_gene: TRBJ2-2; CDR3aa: ASRRTGPNTGELF
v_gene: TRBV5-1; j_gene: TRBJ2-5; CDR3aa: ASSPGLAGRGWVVETQY
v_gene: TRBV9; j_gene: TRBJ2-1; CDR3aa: ASSVASRGSDEQF
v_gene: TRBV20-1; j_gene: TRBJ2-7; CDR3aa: SAEGRGEQY
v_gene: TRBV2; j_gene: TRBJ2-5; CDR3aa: ASSRWGETQY
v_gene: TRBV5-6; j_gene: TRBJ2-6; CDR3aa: ASSLPVLTSGANVLT
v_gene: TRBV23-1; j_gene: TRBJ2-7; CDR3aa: ASGRKAEQY
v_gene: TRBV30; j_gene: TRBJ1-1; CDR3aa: AWSDGDRGMDTEAF
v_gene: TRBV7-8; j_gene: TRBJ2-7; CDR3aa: ASSLAGGAIYEQY
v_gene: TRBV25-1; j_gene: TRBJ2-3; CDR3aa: ASSDLGGVPTDTQY
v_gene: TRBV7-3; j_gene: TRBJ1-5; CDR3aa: ASSLSIPNRDQGEPQH
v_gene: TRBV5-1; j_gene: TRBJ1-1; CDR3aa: ASSRDRGNTEAF
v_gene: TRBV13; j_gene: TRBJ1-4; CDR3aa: ASSREGGHEKLF
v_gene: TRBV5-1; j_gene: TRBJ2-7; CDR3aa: ASSLAGDQIYEQY
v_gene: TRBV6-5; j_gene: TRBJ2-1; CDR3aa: ASRILAGGRNEQF
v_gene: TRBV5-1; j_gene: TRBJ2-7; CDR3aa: ASSPGAPVSYEQY
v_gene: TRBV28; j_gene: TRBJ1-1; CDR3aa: ASSLGGVNTEAF
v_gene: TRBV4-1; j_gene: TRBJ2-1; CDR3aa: ASSPGTGAYNEQF
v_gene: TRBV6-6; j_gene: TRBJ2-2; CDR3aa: ASGTSGENTGELF
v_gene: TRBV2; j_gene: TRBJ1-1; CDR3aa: ASRVGRNTEAF
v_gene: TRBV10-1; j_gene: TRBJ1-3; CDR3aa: ASSESAGPVGFPGNTIY
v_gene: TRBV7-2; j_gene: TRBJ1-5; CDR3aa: ASSLVGSGQPQH
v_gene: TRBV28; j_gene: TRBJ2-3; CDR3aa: ASSLMRGLDTQY
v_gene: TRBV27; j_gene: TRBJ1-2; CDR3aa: ASSPLGTGDGYT
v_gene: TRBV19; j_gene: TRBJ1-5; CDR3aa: ASTIWGFDQPQH
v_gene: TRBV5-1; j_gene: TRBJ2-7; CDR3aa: ASTDPDRGDVYEQY
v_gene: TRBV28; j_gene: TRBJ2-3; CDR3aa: ASSSQDTITDTQY
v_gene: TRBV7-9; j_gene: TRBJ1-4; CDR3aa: ASSLVLLFSTATNEKLF
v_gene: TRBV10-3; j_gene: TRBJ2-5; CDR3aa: AISGTSGTSQETQY
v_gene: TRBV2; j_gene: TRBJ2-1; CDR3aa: ASNLQGLLYNEQF
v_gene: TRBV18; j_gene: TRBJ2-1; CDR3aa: ASSQTSWNEQF
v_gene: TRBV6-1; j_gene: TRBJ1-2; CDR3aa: ASSEVLGGYT
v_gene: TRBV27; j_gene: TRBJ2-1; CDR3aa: ASSLERPRYNEQF